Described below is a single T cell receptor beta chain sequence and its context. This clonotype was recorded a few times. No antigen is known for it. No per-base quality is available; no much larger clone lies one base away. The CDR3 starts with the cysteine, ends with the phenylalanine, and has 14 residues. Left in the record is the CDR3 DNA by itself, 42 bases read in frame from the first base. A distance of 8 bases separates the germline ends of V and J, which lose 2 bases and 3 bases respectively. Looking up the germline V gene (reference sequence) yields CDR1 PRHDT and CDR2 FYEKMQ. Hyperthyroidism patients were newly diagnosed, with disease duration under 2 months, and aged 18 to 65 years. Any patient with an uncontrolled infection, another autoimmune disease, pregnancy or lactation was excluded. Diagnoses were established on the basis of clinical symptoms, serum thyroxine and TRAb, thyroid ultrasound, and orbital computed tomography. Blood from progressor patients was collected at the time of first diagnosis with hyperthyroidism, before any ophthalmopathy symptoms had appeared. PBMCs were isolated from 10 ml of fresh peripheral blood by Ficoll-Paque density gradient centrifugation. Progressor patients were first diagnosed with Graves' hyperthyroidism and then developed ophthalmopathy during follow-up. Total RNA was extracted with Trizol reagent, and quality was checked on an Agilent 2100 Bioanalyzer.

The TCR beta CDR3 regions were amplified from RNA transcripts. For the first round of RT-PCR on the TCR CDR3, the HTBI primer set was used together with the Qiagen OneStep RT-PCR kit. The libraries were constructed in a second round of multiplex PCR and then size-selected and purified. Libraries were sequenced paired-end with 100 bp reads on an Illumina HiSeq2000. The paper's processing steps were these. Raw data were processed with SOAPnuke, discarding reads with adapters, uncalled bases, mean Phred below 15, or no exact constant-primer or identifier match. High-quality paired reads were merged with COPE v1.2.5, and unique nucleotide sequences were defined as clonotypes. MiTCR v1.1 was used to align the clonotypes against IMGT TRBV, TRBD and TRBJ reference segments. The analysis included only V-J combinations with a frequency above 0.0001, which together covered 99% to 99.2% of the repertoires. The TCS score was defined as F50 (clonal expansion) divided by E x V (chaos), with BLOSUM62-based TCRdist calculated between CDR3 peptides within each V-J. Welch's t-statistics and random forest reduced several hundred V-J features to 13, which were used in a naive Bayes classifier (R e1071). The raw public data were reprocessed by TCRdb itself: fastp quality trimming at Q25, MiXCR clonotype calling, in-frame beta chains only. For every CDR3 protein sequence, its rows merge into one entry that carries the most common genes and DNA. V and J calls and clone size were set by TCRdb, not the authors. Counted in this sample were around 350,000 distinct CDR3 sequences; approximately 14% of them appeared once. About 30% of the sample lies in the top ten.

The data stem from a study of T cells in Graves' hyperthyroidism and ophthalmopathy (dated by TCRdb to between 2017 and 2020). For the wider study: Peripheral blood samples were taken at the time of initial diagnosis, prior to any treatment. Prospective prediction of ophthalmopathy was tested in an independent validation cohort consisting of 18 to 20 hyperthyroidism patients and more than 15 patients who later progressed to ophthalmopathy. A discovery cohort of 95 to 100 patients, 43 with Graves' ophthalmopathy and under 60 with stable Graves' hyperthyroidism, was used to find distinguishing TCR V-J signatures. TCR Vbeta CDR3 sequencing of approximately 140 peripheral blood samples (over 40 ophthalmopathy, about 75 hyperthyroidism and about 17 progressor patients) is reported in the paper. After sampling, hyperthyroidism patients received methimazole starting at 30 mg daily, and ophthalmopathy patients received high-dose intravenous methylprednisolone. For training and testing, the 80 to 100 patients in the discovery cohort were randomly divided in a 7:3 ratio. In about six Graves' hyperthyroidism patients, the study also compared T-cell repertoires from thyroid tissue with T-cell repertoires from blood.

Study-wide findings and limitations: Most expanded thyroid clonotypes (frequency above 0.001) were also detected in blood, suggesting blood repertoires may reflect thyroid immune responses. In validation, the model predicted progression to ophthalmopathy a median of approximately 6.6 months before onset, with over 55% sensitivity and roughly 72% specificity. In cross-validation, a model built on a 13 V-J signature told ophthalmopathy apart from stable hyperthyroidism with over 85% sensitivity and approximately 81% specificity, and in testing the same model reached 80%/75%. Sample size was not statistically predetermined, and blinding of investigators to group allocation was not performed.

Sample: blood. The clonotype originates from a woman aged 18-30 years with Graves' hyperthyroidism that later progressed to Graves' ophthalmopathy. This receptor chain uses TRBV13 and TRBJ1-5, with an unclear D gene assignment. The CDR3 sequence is CASSLPLANQPQHF. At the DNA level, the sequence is TGTGCCAGCAGCTTACCTCTGGCCAATCAGCCCCAGCATTTT.